This T cell receptor beta chain derives from a study of a mutant IDH1 vaccine in newly diagnosed glioma (dated by TCRdb to the early 2020s). About the full investigation: Patients received eight vaccinations in weeks 1, 3, 5, 7, 11, 15, 19 and 23, corresponding to visits V03 through V10. Peripheral blood was collected at six visits: V03 (baseline), V05, V07, V10, V12 and V13. Vaccination was initiated 4-6 weeks after radiotherapy alone, or concurrently with temozolomide cycles in the chemotherapy-containing groups. Of the approximately 29 treated patients, approximately 62% were male and around 38% were female, and a mean age of 40.4 years was recorded. Before enrollment, most patients had been given radiochemotherapy with temozolomide as standard therapy, while the rest had received either radiotherapy alone or temozolomide alone. For exploratory analyses, under 30 treated patients had longitudinal TCRB deep sequencing done wherever samples were available.

What the time point label conveys for this sample: week 23, last vaccination. Every vaccine dose consisted of 300 ug of a 20-mer mutant IDH1 peptide in Montanide, administered subcutaneously together with topical imiquimod. All donors had newly diagnosed IDH1-mutant astrocytomas of WHO grade 3 or 4 that showed loss of nuclear ATRX. The samples were drawn from NOA16, a multicentre, single-arm, open-label phase I trial in Germany that tested a mutant IDH1 peptide vaccine in humans for the first time. Genomic DNA for TCRB sequencing was extracted from EDTA blood using the DNeasy Blood and Tissue Kit. Points the paper makes about the study in general: Immune responses induced by the vaccine were seen in roughly 95% of patients across multiple MHC alleles. Availability determined which PBMC samples were chosen for TCRB deep sequencing. The authors stated that sample limitations prevented analyses of patient blood samples from being reproduced. Pseudoprogression seemed to be unrelated to changes in the top peripheral T cell clonotypes found by TCRB sequencing.

This clone was seen just once. No cognate antigen has been identified for it. Base-call qualities are not available, and no considerably larger clone is one nucleotide away. The junction carries 14 bases between V and J, which are trimmed by 9 bases and 3 bases respectively. From cysteine to phenylalanine, the CDR3 is 13 amino acids long. Solely the CDR3 DNA is kept, with 39 bases framed from the first base. CDR1 MDHEN and CDR2 SYDVKM were looked up in the germline V gene. The protocol used for the library was the immunoSEQ multiplex PCR assay. The hsTCRB Kit was used according to the manufacturer's protocol to amplify rearranged TCR beta chain sequences. Sequencing of TCRB libraries was carried out on an Illumina MiSeq. In the original analysis: The proprietary platform of the kit vendor was used for demultiplexing, trimming and gene mapping. TCRdb mirrors the immuneACCESS table, restricted to in-frame sequences. Some clones are absent from its copies; in checked studies, under half trace to an unresolved V gene, and the reason for the others is unknown. The DNA was the basis for D and trimming; V, J and clone size are from that table. The sample has roughly 74,000 clones on record, 75% to 85% of them singletons. Of the sample, approximately 2.1% is held by the ten largest clones.

This specimen was PBMCs, taken from a glioma patient whose treatment included an IDH1 peptide vaccine. The chain links TRBV28 with TRBJ1-2; the D gene is possibly TRBD1, with 6 bases matching. The TCR was taken from a man aged 25-45 years with glioma. Some clones in this sample may be carry-over from other donors' samples. In nucleotide form, the sequence is TGTGCCAGTCGACAGACAGGCGACTATGGCTACACCTTC. This codes for CASRQTGDYGYTF.